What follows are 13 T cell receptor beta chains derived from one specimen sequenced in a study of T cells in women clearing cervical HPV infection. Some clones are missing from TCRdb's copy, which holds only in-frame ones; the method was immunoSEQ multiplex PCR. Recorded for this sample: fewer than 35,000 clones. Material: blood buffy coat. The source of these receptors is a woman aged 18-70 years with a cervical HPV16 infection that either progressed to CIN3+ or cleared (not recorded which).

This chain's CDR3 is CSASTGTGAGNTIYF. The sequenced CDR3 bases are TGCAGTGCTTCAACCGGGACAGGGGCTGGAAACACC. The genes are TRBV20-1 and TRBJ1-3, with 10 bases fitting TRBD1. The sequenced fragment ends 3 residues before the CDR3 boundary, so the rest is inferred from the germline J gene. Germline loops: CDR1 DFQATT, CDR2 SNEGSKA (reference sequence). The CDR3 runs 15 residues. Trimming at V came to 5 bases and at J to 2 bases, leaving 6 bases not matched to a gene.

The DNA read from the CDR3 is TGTGCCAGCAGCTTCCAGGGGGATCAGCCG. It specifies CASSFQGDQP. The CDR3 in full is CASSFQGDQPQYF. The chain has TRBV7-2 and TRBJ2-3, with 7 bases fitting TRBD1. Read data end 3 residues before the CDR3 end; the end is taken from the germline J gene. This CDR3 comprises 13 residues. Germline V gene sequence: CDR1 SGHTA, CDR2 FQGNSA. The entire variable domain, with the rest obtained from reference TRBV7-2 and TRBJ2-3, is as follows: GAGVSQSPSNKVTEKGKDVELRCDPISGHTALYWYRQSLGQGLEFLIYFQGNSAPDKSGLPSDRFSAERTGGSVSTLTIQRTQQEDSAVYLCASSFQGDQPQYFGPGTRLTVL.

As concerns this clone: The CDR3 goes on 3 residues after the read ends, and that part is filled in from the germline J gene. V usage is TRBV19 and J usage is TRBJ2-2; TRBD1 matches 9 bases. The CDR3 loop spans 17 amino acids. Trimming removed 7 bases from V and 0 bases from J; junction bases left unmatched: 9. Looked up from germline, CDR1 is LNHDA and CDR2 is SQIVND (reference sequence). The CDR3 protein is CASTRPGQGANTGELFF. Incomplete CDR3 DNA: TGTGCCAGTACTCGACCGGGACAGGGAGCGAACACCGGGGAG.

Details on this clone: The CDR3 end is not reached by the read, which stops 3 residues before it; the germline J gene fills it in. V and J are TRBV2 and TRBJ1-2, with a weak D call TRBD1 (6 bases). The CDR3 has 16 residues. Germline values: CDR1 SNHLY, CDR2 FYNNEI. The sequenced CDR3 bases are TGTGCCAGCAGTGTTAGACCGAGACAGGCTCTCGGGGGC. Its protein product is CASSVRPRQALGG. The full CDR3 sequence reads CASSVRPRQALGGYTF. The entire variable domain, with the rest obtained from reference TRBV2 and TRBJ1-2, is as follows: EPEVTQTPSHQVTQMGQEVILRCVPISNHLYFYWYRQILGQKVEFLVSFYNNEISEKSEIFDDQFSVERPDGSNFTLKIRSTKLEDSAMYFCASSVRPRQALGGYTFGSGTRLTVV.

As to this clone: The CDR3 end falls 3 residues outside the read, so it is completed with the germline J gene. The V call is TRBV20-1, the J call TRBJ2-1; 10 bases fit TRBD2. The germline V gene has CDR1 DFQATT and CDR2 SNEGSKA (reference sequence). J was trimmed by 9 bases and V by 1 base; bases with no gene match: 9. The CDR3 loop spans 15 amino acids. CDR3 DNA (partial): TGCAGTGCTAGAGTCCGACTAGCGGGTCTAGGTGAG. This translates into CSARVRLAGLGE. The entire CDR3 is CSARVRLAGLGEQFF.

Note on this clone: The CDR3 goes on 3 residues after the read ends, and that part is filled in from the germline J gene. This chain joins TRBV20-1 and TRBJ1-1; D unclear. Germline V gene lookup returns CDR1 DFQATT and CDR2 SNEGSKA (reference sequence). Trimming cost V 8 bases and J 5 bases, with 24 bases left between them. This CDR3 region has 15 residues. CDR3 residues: CSPKRRADGETEAFF. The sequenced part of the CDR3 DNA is TGCAGTCCGAAGAGGAGGGCGGACGGGGAGACTGAA.

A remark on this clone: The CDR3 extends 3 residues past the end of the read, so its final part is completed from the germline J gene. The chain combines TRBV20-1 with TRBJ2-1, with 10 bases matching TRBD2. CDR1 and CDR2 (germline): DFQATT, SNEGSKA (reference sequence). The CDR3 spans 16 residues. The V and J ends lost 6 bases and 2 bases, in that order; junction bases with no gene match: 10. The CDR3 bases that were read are TGCAGTGCCGGTCCTTTCGGGACTAGCGCCTACAATGAG. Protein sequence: CSAGPFGTSAYNE. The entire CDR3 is CSAGPFGTSAYNEQFF.

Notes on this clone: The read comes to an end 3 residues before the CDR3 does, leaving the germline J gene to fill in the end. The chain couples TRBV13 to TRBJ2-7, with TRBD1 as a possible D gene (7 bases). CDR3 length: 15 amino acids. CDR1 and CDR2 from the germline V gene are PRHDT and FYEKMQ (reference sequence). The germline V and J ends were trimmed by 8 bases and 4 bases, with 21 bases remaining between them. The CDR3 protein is CASHHTAGQRYEQYF. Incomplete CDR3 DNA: TGTGCCAGCCACCACACCGCGGGACAGAGGTACGAG.

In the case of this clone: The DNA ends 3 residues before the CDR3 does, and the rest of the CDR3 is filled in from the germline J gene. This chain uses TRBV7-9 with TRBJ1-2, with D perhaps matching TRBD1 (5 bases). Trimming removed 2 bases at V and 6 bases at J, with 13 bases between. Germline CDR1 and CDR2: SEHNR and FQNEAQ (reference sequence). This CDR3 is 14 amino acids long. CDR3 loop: CASSLSTGVDGYTF. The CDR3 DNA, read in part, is TGTGCCAGCAGCTTAAGTACAGGAGTTGATGGC.

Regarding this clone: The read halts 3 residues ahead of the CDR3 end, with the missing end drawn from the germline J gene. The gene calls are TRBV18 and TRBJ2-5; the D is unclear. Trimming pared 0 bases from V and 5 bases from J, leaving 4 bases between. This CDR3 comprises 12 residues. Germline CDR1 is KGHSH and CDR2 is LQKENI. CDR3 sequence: CASSPPRETQYF. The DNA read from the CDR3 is TGTGCCAGCTCACCACCTCGGGAGACC. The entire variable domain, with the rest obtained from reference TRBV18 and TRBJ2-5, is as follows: NAGVMQNPRHLVRRRGQEARLRCSPMKGHSHVYWYRQLPEEGLKFMVYLQKENIIDESGMPKERFSAEFPKEGPSILRIQQVVRGDSAAYFCASSPPRETQYFGPGTRLLVL.

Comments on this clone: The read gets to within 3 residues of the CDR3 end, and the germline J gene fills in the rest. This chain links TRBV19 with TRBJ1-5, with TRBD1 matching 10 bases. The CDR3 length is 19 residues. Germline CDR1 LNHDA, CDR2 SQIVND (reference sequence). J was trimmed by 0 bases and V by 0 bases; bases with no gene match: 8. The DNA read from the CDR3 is TGTGCCAGTAGTATAGACCTTATTGGGACAGGGGATAGCAATCAGCCC. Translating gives CASSIDLIGTGDSNQP. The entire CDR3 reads CASSIDLIGTGDSNQPQHF. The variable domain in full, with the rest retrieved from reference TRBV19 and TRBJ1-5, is DGGITQSPKYLFRKEGQNVTLSCEQNLNHDAMYWYRQDPGQGLRLIYYSQIVNDFQKGDIAEGYSVSREKKESFPLTVTSAQKNPTAFYLCASSIDLIGTGDSNQPQHFGDGTRLSIL.

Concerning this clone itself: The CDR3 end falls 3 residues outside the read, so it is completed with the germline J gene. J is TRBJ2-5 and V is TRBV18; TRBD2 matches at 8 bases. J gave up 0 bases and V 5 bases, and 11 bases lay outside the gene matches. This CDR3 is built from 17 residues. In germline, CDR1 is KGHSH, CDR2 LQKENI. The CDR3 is CASSVGLLAAYQETQYF. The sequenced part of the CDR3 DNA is TGTGCCAGCTCAGTAGGCCTACTAGCGGCTTACCAAGAGACC.

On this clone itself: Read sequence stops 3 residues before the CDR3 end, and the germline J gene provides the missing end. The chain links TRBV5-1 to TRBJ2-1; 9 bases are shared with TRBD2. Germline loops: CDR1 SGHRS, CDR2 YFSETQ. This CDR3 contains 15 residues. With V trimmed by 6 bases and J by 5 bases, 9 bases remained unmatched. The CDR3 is CASTELASGDNEQFF. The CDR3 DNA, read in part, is TGCGCCAGCACCGAATTAGCTAGCGGGGACAATGAG.